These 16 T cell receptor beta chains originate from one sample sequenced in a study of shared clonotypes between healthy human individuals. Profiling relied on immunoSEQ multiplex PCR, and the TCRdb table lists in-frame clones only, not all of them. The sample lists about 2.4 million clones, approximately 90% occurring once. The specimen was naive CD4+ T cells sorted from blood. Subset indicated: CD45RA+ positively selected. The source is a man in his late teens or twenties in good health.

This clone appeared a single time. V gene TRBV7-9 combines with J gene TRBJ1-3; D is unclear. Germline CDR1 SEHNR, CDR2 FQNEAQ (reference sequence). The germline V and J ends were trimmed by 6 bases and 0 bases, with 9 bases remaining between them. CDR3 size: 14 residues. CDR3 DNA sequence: TGTGCCAGCAGGCTTCGGGGCTCTGGAAACACCATATATTTT. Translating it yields CASRLRGSGNTIYF.

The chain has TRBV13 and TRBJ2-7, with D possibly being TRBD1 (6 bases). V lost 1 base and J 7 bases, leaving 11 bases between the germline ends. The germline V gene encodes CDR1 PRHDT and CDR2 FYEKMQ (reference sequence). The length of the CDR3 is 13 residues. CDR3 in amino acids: CASSLDQGLEQYF. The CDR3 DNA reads TGTGCCAGCAGCTTAGATCAGGGGCTAGAGCAGTACTTC.

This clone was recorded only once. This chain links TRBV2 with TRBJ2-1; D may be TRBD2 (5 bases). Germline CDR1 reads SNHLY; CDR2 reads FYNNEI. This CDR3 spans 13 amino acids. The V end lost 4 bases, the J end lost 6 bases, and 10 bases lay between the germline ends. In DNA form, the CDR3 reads TGTGCCAGCAGTGTTGAAGCGGTCAATGAGCAGTTCTTC. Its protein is CASSVEAVNEQFF. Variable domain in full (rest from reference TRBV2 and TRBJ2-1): EPEVTQTPSHQVTQMGQEVILRCVPISNHLYFYWYRQILGQKVEFLVSFYNNEISEKSEIFDDQFSVERPDGSNFTLKIRSTKLEDSAMYFCASSVEAVNEQFFGPGTRLTVL.

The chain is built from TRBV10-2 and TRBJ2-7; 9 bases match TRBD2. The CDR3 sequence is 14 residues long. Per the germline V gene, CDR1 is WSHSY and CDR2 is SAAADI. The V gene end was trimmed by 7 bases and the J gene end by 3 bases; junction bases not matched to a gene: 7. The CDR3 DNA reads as TGCGCCAGCAAGCCGGGACTAGCTGGCTACGAGCAGTACTTC. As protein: CASKPGLAGYEQYF.

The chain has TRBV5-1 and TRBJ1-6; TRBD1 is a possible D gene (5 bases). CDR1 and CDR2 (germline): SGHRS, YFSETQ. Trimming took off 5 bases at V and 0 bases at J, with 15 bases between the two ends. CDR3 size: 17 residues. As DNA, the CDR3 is TGCGCCAGCAGGCGGGACTCTTCGAGCTCCTATAATTCACCCCTCCACTTT. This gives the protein CASRRDSSSSYNSPLHF.

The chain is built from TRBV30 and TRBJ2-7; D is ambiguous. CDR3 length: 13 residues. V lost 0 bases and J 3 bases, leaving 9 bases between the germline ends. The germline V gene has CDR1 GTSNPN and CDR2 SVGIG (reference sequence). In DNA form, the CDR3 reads TGTGCCTGGAGTGTGAACATTTACTACGAGCAGTACTTC. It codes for CAWSVNIYYEQYF.

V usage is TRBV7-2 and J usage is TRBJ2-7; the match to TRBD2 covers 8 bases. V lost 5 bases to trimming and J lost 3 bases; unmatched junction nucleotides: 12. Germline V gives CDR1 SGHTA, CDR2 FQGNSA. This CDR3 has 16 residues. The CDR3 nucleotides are TGTGCCAGCAGCCTAGGGCCCCCCGGGGGGGTCTACGAGCAGTACTTC. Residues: CASSLGPPGGVYEQYF.

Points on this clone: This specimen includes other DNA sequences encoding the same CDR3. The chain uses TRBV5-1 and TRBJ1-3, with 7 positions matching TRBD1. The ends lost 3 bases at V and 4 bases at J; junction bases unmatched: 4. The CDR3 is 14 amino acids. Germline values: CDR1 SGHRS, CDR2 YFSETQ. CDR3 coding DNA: TGCGCCAGCAGCTCAGGGGGGCCGGGAAACACCATATATTTT. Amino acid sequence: CASSSGGPGNTIYF.

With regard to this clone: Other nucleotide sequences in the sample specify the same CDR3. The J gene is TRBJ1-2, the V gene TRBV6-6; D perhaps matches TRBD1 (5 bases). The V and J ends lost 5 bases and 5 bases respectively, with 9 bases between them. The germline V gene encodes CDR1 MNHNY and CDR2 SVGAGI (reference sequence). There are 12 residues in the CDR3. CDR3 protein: CASSRQGYGYTF. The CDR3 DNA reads TGTGCCAGCAGTCGGCAGGGATATGGCTACACCTTC.

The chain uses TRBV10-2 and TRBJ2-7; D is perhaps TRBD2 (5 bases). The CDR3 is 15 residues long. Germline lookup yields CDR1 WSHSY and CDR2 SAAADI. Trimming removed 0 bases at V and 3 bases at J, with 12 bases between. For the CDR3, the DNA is TGCGCCAGCAGTGAGTCTAGCGCGGGCGACTACGAGCAGTACTTC. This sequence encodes CASSESSAGDYEQYF.

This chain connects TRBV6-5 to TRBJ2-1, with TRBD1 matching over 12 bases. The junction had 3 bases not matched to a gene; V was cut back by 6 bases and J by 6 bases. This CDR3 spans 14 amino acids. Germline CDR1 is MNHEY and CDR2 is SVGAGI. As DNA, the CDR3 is TGTGCCAGCAGCCGGGACAGGGGGCGCAATGAGCAGTTCTTC. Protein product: CASSRDRGRNEQFF.

CDR3 region: CASSSTGTGGAMNTEAFF. The CDR3 DNA reads as TGCGCCAGCAGCTCCACCGGGACAGGGGGCGCAATGAACACTGAAGCTTTCTTT. The V call is TRBV5-1, the J call TRBJ1-1, with 12 positions matching TRBD1. The CDR3 is made up of 18 amino acids. Germline V gene lookup returns CDR1 SGHRS and CDR2 YFSETQ. After removal of 3 bases from V and 0 bases from J, the junction contained 9 bases not matched to a gene.

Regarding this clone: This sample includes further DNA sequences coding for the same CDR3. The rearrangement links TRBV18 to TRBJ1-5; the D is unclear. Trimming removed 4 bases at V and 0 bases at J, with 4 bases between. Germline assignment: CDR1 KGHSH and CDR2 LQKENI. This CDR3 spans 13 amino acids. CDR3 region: CASSLDSNQPQHF. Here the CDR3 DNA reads TGTGCCAGCTCACTCGATAGCAATCAGCCCCAGCATTTT.

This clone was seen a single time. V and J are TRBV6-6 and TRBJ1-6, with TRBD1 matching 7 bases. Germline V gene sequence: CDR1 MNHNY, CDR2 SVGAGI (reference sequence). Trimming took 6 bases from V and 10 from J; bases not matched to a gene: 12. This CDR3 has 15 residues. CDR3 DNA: TGTGCCAGCAGCTACCCGACAGGGTTTGAATCACCCCTCCACTTT. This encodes CASSYPTGFESPLHF.

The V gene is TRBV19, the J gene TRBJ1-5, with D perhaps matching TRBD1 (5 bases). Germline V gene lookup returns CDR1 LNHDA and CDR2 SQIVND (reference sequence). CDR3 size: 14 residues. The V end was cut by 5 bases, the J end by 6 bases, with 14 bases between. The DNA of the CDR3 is TGTGCCAGTAGTCCCCTCGGGGCGGGTCAGCCCCAGCATTTT. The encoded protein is CASSPLGAGQPQHF.

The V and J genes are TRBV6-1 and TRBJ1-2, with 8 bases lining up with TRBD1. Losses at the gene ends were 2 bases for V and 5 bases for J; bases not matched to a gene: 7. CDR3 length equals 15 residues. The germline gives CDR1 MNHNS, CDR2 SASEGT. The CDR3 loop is CASSEPIGQGYGYTF. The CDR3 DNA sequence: TGTGCCAGCAGTGAACCCATTGGACAGGGTTATGGCTACACCTTC.